This TCR beta chain was identified during a study of response to subunit inactivated influenza vaccine. The study, taken as a whole, reports: There was a suggestion from the authors that each seasonal influenza vaccination recruits few new T cells.

TCRdb ran MiXCR on the RT-PCR reads and lists one entry per CDR3 protein. The sample lists about 700,000 distinct CDR3 sequences, around 14% seen once, with around 6.5% in the top ten. Losses at the gene ends were 6 bases for V and 2 bases for J; bases not matched to a gene: 15. The CDR3 length is 17 residues. Germline CDR1 and CDR2: SGHVS and FQNEAQ. With respect to this clonotype: Its antigen is unknown.

J is TRBJ2-5 and V is TRBV7-8; 7 nucleotides line up with TRBD2. The source material was PBMCs from blood, sampled 14 days before vaccination. This receptor was taken from a man aged 50 to 59 who received an inactivated influenza vaccine. Written as DNA, the CDR3 is TGTGCCAGCAGTCCCCAGGGAGCGGGGTCCCCACAAGAGACCCAGTACTTC. It codes for CASSPQGAGSPQETQYF.